This TCR beta chain was recorded in a study of T cells in Graves' hyperthyroidism and ophthalmopathy. Across the study: Any treatment followed the collection of peripheral blood at initial diagnosis. Overall study findings and caveats: Blood also held most thyroid clonotypes expanded beyond 0.001.

The PBMCs studied were ones that came from 10 ml fresh peripheral blood. Comment on this clonotype: Its antigen remains unknown. This may be a read error: a much more frequent sequence differs by one nucleotide.

The length of the CDR3 is 13 residues. The germline V gene encodes CDR1 SGHRS and CDR2 YFSETQ. Amplified regions were TCR beta CDR3 sequences from RNA transcripts. Primed by the HTBI set, a first-round RT-PCR was run on the TCR CDR3. MiXCR, applied by TCRdb to the multiplex PCR reads, yields one record per CDR3 protein. The sample carries around 340,000 distinct CDR3 sequences, 18% recorded once. Input material: blood. This chain links TRBV5-1 with TRBJ2-1, with D unclear. The TCR sequence derives from a woman between 45 and 65 years old with Graves' hyperthyroidism. CDR3 DNA: TGCGCCAGCGGCTTGGCAGGTAGGGATGAGCAGTTCTTC. Protein product: CASGLAGRDEQFF.